The sequence of this T cell receptor beta chain was determined in a study of blood T cell repertoires in COVID-19. The wider study: Whether acute or convalescent, the COVID-19 samples came from the United States, Italy and Spain. PBMCs, B-cell-depleted T cells, or T cells were the source of the cDNA or gDNA that made up the material.

The CDR3 spans 15 residues. Germline CDR1 reads SGDLS; CDR2 reads YYNGEE. V gave up 4 bases and J gave up 1 base, with 14 bases separating them. In the original processing: Amplifying reference gene primers gave estimates of nucleated cell counts. Sequencing was performed with immunoSEQ multiplex PCR; in TCRdb, only in-frame clones are kept and a portion is missing. V and J calls and clone size come straight from that table; D and trimming were deduced from the DNA. The sample lists approximately 66,000 clones, more than 70% occurring once. The gene calls are TRBV9 and TRBJ1-2; D perhaps matches TRBD1 (6 bases). The sequencing sample was made of peripheral blood. This clonotype was obtained from a man aged 55 to 70 with acute or convalescent COVID-19. CDR3 protein: CASSPTGHYNYGYTF. The CDR3 coding sequence is TGTGCCAGCAGCCCCACGGGACATTATAACTATGGCTACACCTTC.